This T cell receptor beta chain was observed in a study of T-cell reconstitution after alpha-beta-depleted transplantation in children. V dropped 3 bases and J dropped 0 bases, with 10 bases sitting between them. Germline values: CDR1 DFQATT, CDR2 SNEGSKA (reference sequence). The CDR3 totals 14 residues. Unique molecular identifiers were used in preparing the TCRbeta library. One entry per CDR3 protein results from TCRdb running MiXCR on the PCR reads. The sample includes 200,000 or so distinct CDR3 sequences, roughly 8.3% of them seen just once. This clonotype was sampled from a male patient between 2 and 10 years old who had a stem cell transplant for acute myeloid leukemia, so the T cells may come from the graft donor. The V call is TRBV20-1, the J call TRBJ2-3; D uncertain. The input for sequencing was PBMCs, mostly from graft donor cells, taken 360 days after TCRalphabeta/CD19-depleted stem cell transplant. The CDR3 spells CSARDATSTDTQYF. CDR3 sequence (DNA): TGCAGTGCTAGGGACGCAACTAGCACAGATACGCAGTATTTT.